The 24 T cell receptor beta chains reported below all come from one sample, sequenced in a study of PD-1 blockade in classical Hodgkin lymphoma. All the patients suffered relapse after autologous stem cell transplantation, and brentuximab vedotin exposure differed. Generated by immunoSEQ multiplex PCR, the TCRdb table keeps only in-frame clones and is missing some. The sample lists 50,000 to 85,000 clones, 70% to 80% seen once, with less than 9.5% in the top ten. Sequences were derived from peripheral blood mononuclear cells (PBMCs), sampled before the second cycle of nivolumab. Receptors were obtained from a human donor with classical Hodgkin lymphoma.

This sequence joins TRBV9 and TRBJ2-1; 9 positions match TRBD2. Germline V gene lookup returns CDR1 SGDLS and CDR2 YYNGEE. The CDR3 is made up of 16 amino acids. V lost 0 bases, J lost 7 bases, and 8 bases stayed unmatched. The CDR3 region has the DNA TGTGCCAGCAGCGTAGGGAGCGGCGGGAGGGGGAATGAGCAGTTCTTC. Encoded protein: CASSVGSGGRGNEQFF.

This chain joins TRBV11-2 and TRBJ2-1; 8 bases align to TRBD1. J lost 5 bases, V lost 4 bases, and 7 bases had no gene match. Germline-derived CDR1 and CDR2 are SGHAT and FQNNGV. The CDR3 contains 15 residues. The CDR3 nucleotides read TGTGCCAGCAGCTGGACAGGGTTCCCTCACAATGAGCAGTTCTTC. Its translation is CASSWTGFPHNEQFF.

This clone appeared a single time. The CDR3 nucleotides are TGTGCCAGCAGCCCCCTCGCAGGAGGTCGTATCGCTGAAGCTTTCTTT. The encoded protein is CASSPLAGGRIAEAFF. The rearrangement joins TRBV9 to TRBJ1-1; no definite D call. The V and J ends lost 4 bases and 6 bases respectively, with 22 bases between them. The CDR3 contains 16 residues. Germline V gene lookup returns CDR1 SGDLS and CDR2 YYNGEE.

The rearrangement links TRBV19 to TRBJ2-1; D is uncertain. Trimming took 2 bases from V and 3 from J, leaving 8 bases between them. Germline-derived CDR1 and CDR2 are LNHDA and SQIVND (reference sequence). The CDR3 is made up of 14 amino acids. In DNA form, the CDR3 reads TGTGCCAGTAGTATAATGGCAGACTACAATGAGCAGTTCTTC. Protein: CASSIMADYNEQFF.

The J gene is TRBJ1-6, the V gene TRBV14; D may be TRBD1 (5 bases). Per germline, CDR1 SGHDN and CDR2 FVKESK. The V end was cut by 2 bases, the J end by 10 bases, with 15 bases between. The CDR3 length is 15 residues. CDR3 DNA: TGTGCCAGCAGCCAATTCCGGGACTGGGTCTCACCCCTCCACTTT. Its protein product is CASSQFRDWVSPLHF.

This chain uses TRBV9 with TRBJ2-7; TRBD2 agrees at 8 bases. After removal of 0 bases from V and 3 bases from J, the junction contained 5 bases not matched to a gene. This CDR3 has 15 residues. Germline V gives CDR1 SGDLS, CDR2 YYNGEE. The CDR3 sequence is CASSVGSGGGYEQYF. Written as DNA, the CDR3 is TGTGCCAGCAGCGTAGGGTCGGGAGGGGGCTACGAGCAGTACTTC.

This clone was seen a handful of times. This chain uses TRBV5-1 with TRBJ2-5; no definite D call. The germline V gene encodes CDR1 SGHRS and CDR2 YFSETQ. This CDR3 contains 13 residues. The V end was cut by 1 base, the J end by 7 bases, with 11 bases between. The CDR3 loop reads CASSLNRAGTQYF. The CDR3 region has the DNA TGCGCCAGCAGCTTGAACCGGGCAGGGACCCAGTACTTC.

The genes are TRBV7-6 and TRBJ2-3; 8 bases agree with TRBD2. The germline V gene encodes CDR1 SGHVS and CDR2 FNYEAQ. CDR3 length: 16 residues. Unmatched junction bases numbered 3, after V lost 1 base and J lost 0 bases. The DNA for the CDR3 is TGTGCCAGCAGCTTAGGTAGCGGGGCCAGCACAGATACGCAGTATTTT. Amino acids: CASSLGSGASTDTQYF.

This CDR3 reads CASSQAYPASYEQYF. The CDR3 coding sequence is TGCGCCAGCAGCCAAGCGTACCCGGCCTCCTACGAGCAGTACTTC. V and J are TRBV4-1 and TRBJ2-7; no clear D. This CDR3 is 15 amino acids long. The V gene's germline CDR1 is MGHRA and CDR2 YSYEKL. Trimming stripped 1 base from V and 0 bases from J, with 10 bases between.

In regard to this clone: Distinct nucleotide sequences in the sample also encode this CDR3. The chain carries TRBV2 and TRBJ2-5; D call uncertain. Germline lookup yields CDR1 SNHLY and CDR2 FYNNEI. The CDR3 consists of 13 residues. Trimming pared 5 bases from V and 5 bases from J, leaving 12 bases between. The CDR3 coding sequence is TGTGCCAGCAGTAACGGGTTAGTTGAGACCCAGTACTTC. Protein product: CASSNGLVETQYF.

V is TRBV29-1 and J is TRBJ2-3, with 8 positions matching TRBD1. Germline lookup yields CDR1 SQVTM and CDR2 ANQGSEA. V dropped 4 bases and J dropped 4; count of bases not matched to a gene: 10. This CDR3 is 15 amino acids long. The CDR3 region is CSVALPDRAADTQYF. The DNA of the CDR3 is TGCAGCGTTGCCCTTCCGGACAGGGCGGCAGATACGCAGTATTTT.

The chain links TRBV30 to TRBJ2-1; weak D call: TRBD1 (5 bases). Germline values: CDR1 GTSNPN, CDR2 SVGIG (reference sequence). Between the trimmed V and J ends, which lost 2 bases and 8 bases, there was a span of 10 bases. This CDR3 has 12 residues. The DNA of the CDR3 is TGTGCCTGGAGTATCCAGGGCTATGAGCAGTTCTTC. This encodes CAWSIQGYEQFF.

This chain uses TRBV7-8 with TRBJ1-5; the match to TRBD1 covers 11 bases. This CDR3 spans 15 amino acids. The germline gives CDR1 SGHVS, CDR2 FQNEAQ. The ends lost 5 bases at V and 3 bases at J; junction bases unmatched: 3. The DNA of the CDR3 is TGTGCCAGCAGCCTGGGACAGGGGGACAATCAGCCCCAGCATTTT. As protein: CASSLGQGDNQPQHF.

The chain has TRBV11-2 and TRBJ1-1; D is undetermined. Trimming shortened V by 1 base and J by 4 bases, and 10 bases separated the two germline ends. The CDR3 covers 14 residues. Germline V CDR1 and CDR2: SGHAT, FQNNGV. Here the CDR3 reads CASSLGDEGTEAFF. CDR3 bases: TGTGCCAGCAGCTTAGGGGATGAGGGCACTGAAGCTTTCTTT. The full variable domain, its missing parts supplied by reference TRBV11-2 and TRBJ1-1, is EAGVAQSPRYKIIEKRQSVAFWCNPISGHATLYWYQQILGQGPKLLIQFQNNGVVDDSQLPKDRFSAERLKGVDSTLKIQPAKLEDSAVYLCASSLGDEGTEAFFGQGTRLTVV.

V and J are TRBV6-1 and TRBJ1-1; no reliable D call. Trimming took off 2 bases at V and 11 bases at J, with 9 bases between the two ends. In germline, CDR1 is MNHNS, CDR2 SASEGT. There are 11 residues in the CDR3. Here the CDR3 DNA reads TGTGCCAGCAGTGAATGGCGAGGGGCTTTCTTT. Protein sequence: CASSEWRGAFF.

This chain connects TRBV6-6 to TRBJ1-2; the D gene is possibly TRBD1 (6 bases). This CDR3 has 14 residues. Per germline, CDR1 MNHNY and CDR2 SVGAGI (reference sequence). Trimming stripped 4 bases from V and 3 bases from J, with 12 bases between. The CDR3 is CASSSSGDYYGYTF. The CDR3 DNA reads TGTGCCAGCAGTTCGTCAGGGGACTACTATGGCTACACCTTC.

This clone was observed a few times. The chain combines TRBV6-1 with TRBJ2-3; D gene ambiguous. Between the trimmed V and J ends, which lost 6 bases and 1 base, there was a span of 14 bases. The length of the CDR3 is 15 residues. Germline CDR1 is MNHNS and CDR2 is SASEGT. Here the CDR3 DNA reads TGTGCCAGCAGGACCTTAGTTCCCCGCACAGATACGCAGTATTTT. It codes for CASRTLVPRTDTQYF.

This chain links TRBV11-3 with TRBJ2-7; tentatively, D is TRBD1 (6 bases). V lost 4 bases to trimming and J lost 5 bases, with 15 bases between them. CDR3 length equals 14 residues. CDR1 SGHNT and CDR2 YENEEA come from the germline V gene. CDR3 coding DNA: TGTGCCAGCAGCTACCCGAACAGGGCTGACGAGCAGTACTTC. It specifies CASSYPNRADEQYF. The full variable domain, rest sourced from reference TRBV11-3 and TRBJ2-7, is EAGVVQSPRYKIIEKKQPVAFWCNPISGHNTLYWYLQNLGQGPELLIRYENEEAVDDSQLPKDRFSAERLKGVDSTLKIQPAELGDSAVYLCASSYPNRADEQYFGPGTRLTVT.

This sequence joins TRBV21-1 and TRBJ2-2; TRBD2, the table's D call, was not compared with the DNA. TRBV21-1 is tagged as a pseudogene. The CDR3 runs to 15 residues. CDR3 residues: CASTPLVVLAGELFF. The CDR3 coding sequence is TGTGCCAGCACCCCTTTGGTAGTTCTGGCCGGGGAGCTGTTTTTT.

This clone appeared once. V is TRBV11-2 and J is TRBJ1-1; 7 bases align to TRBD1. V lost 5 bases and J lost 0; bases outside the gene matches: 6. The CDR3 is made up of 15 amino acids. CDR1 and CDR2 (germline): SGHAT, FQNNGV. The CDR3, as DNA: TGTGCCAGCAGCCCCTCCCAGGGGGTGAACACTGAAGCTTTCTTT. It translates to CASSPSQGVNTEAFF.

The chain is built from TRBV7-2 and TRBJ2-7; no firm D call. Germline V gene data show CDR1 as SGHTA and CDR2 as FQGNSA. Trimming shortened V by 1 base and J by 3 bases, and 10 bases separated the two germline ends. The CDR3 runs 14 residues. The CDR3 DNA is TGTGCCAGCAGCTTAGTTCGGAGAAGCTACGAGCAGTACTTC. Its protein product is CASSLVRRSYEQYF.

A few counts support this clone. The V call is TRBV19, the J call TRBJ1-2, with TRBD1 matching 8 bases. The trim removed 4 bases at V and 4 bases at J, leaving 5 bases unmatched. Germline loops: CDR1 LNHDA, CDR2 SQIVND (reference sequence). This CDR3 is 14 amino acids long. This CDR3 reads CASSTGQGPYGYTF. CDR3 coding DNA: TGTGCCAGTAGTACCGGACAGGGACCCTATGGCTACACCTTC. Combining the CDR3 with reference TRBV19 and TRBJ1-2 gives the whole variable domain DGGITQSPKYLFRKEGQNVTLSCEQNLNHDAMYWYRQDPGQGLRLIYYSQIVNDFQKGDIAEGYSVSREKKESFPLTVTSAQKNPTAFYLCASSTGQGPYGYTFGSGTRLTVV.

This chain links TRBV4-1 with TRBJ2-7; 7 nucleotides line up with TRBD2. This CDR3 region has 14 residues. Germline-derived CDR1 and CDR2 are MGHRA and YSYEKL. J lost 1 base, V lost 0 bases, and 0 bases had no gene match. This chain's CDR3 is CASSQELASYEQYF. As DNA, the CDR3 is TGCGCCAGCAGCCAAGAACTAGCGTCCTACGAGCAGTACTTC.

This chain joins TRBV11-3 and TRBJ2-3, with 7 bases identical to TRBD2. V lost 2 bases, J lost 2 bases, and 4 bases stayed unmatched. Germline V gives CDR1 SGHNT, CDR2 YENEEA. CDR3 length: 15 amino acids. The CDR3 bases are TGTGCCAGCAGCTTATCTAGCGGTTACACAGATACGCAGTATTTT. Protein sequence: CASSLSSGYTDTQYF. The full variable domain, with the rest looked up from reference TRBV11-3 and TRBJ2-3, is EAGVVQSPRYKIIEKKQPVAFWCNPISGHNTLYWYLQNLGQGPELLIRYENEEAVDDSQLPKDRFSAERLKGVDSTLKIQPAELGDSAVYLCASSLSSGYTDTQYFGPGTRLTVL.